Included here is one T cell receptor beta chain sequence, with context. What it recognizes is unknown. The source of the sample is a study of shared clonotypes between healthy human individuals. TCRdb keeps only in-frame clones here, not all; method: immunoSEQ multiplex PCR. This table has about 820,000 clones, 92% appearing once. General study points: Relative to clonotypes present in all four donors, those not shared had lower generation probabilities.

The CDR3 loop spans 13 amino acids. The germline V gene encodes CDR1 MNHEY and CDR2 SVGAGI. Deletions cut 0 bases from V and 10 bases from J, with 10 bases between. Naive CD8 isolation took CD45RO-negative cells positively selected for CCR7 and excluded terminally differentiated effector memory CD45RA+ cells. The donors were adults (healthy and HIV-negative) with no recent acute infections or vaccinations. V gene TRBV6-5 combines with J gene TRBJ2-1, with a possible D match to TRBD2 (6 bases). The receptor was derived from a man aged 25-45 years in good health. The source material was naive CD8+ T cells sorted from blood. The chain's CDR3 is CASSYSTSTEQFF. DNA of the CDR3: TGTGCCAGCAGTTACTCGACTAGTACCGAGCAGTTCTTC.